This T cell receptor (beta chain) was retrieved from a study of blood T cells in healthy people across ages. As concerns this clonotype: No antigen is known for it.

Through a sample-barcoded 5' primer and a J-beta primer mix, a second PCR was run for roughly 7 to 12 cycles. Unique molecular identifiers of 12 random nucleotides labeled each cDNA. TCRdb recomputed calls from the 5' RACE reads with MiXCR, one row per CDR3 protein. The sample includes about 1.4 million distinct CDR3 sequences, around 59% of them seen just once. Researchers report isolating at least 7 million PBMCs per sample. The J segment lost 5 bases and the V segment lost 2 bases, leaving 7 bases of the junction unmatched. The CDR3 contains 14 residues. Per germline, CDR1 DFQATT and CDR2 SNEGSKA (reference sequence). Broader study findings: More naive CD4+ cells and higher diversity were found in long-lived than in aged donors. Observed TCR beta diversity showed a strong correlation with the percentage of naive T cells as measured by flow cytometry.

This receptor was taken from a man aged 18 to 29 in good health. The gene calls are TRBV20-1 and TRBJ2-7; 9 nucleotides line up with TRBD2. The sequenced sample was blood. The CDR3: CSARIAGEFHEQYF. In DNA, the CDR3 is TGCAGTGCTAGAATAGCGGGGGAGTTCCACGAGCAGTACTTC.